Given below is one T cell receptor beta chain in context. The CDR3 consists of 14 residues. The V end lost 5 bases, the J end lost 4 bases, and 14 bases lay between the germline ends. Germline loops: CDR1 SEHNR, CDR2 FQNEAQ (reference sequence). In the original workflow: Estimation of nucleated cell counts relied on the amplification of reference gene primers. Sequencing used immunoSEQ multiplex PCR; TCRdb keeps in-frame clones, though not all of them. D and trimming were read from the DNA, whereas the V and J calls and clone size are those reported in that table. This table has 200,000 to 250,000 clones, 80% to 85% appearing once. This specimen belongs to a study of blood T cell repertoires in COVID-19. Study summary: Donors in the United States, Italy and Spain gave samples during acute or convalescent COVID-19. Sources were T cells, B-cell-depleted T cells, or PBMCs; the material itself was cDNA or gDNA.

This chain uses TRBV7-9 with TRBJ2-5; TRBD1 might be the D (6 bases). Sequencing was carried out using peripheral blood. The receptor was derived from a woman in her 30s who had recovered from COVID-19. CDR3 sequence (DNA): TGTGCCAGCAGCATCCTACAGGGACGAGAGACCCAGTACTTC. Translation gives CASSILQGRETQYF.